The rows below give T cell receptor beta chains drawn from one sample of a study of blood T cell repertoires in COVID-19. The protocol was immunoSEQ multiplex PCR, while the TCRdb copy is restricted to in-frame clones and leaves out a portion. Among approximately 210,000 clones listed, around 81% were seen once. The specimen was PBMCs or T cells enriched from blood (not recorded which). The receptors come from a young man with acute COVID-19. Both conserved end residues are part of each CDR3. A row's size may be missing; if present it is once, few, many or a size class.

abundance: few
v_gene: TRBV28
CDR3aa: CASSLYQGALNTEAFF

abundance: .
v_gene: TRBV13
CDR3aa: CASSQAGTGLGEQYF

abundance: .
v_gene: TRBV6-6
CDR3aa: CASSPVRGQGGYTF

abundance: .
v_gene: TRBV5-6
CDR3aa: CASSFIDGALGGSPLHF

abundance: once
v_gene: TRBV7-6
CDR3aa: CASSLYRDSSGNTIYF

abundance: once
v_gene: TRBV9
CDR3aa: CASSGGRDPETQYF

abundance: .
v_gene: TRBV28
CDR3aa: CASSPSGLSYEQYF

abundance: .
v_gene: TRBV12-3/TRBV12-4
CDR3aa: CASSNRVYEQYF

abundance: .
v_gene: TRBV19
CDR3aa: CASSLTGKELRGYTF

abundance: .
v_gene: TRBV6-5
CDR3aa: CATRLGAQETQYF

abundance: .
v_gene: TRBV5-4
CDR3aa: CASSTPFTGSGYTF

abundance: .
v_gene: TRBV18
CDR3aa: CASSPLGNTEAFF

abundance: .
v_gene: TRBV27
CDR3aa: CASARRGSGNTIYF

abundance: .
v_gene: TRBV27
CDR3aa: CASRDRDHQPQHF

abundance: .
v_gene: TRBV18
CDR3aa: CASSPPTTGTGELFF

abundance: .
v_gene: TRBV5-1
CDR3aa: CASGKEGRNGYTF

abundance: .
v_gene: TRBV6-5
CDR3aa: CASSLGTAGNTIYF

abundance: once
v_gene: TRBV9
CDR3aa: CASSEGRGWSTEAFF

abundance: .
v_gene: TRBV5-1
CDR3aa: CASSPWTDITMGELFF

abundance: .
v_gene: TRBV11-2
CDR3aa: CASSPGLFKADTQYF

abundance: .
v_gene: TRBV7-2
CDR3aa: CASSHLRAEYGYTF

abundance: .
v_gene: TRBV10-3
CDR3aa: CAIRTSGSYNEQFF

abundance: .
v_gene: TRBV6-5
CDR3aa: CASSRTSDYEQYF

abundance: .
v_gene: TRBV6-2/TRBV6-3
CDR3aa: CASSYQQTNSPLHF

abundance: .
v_gene: TRBV6-1
CDR3aa: CASSEGAGGSGNTIYF

abundance: .
v_gene: TRBV6-4
CDR3aa: CASSAQGIGAFF

abundance: few
v_gene: TRBV9
CDR3aa: CASSVGQGQREQYF

abundance: .
v_gene: TRBV5-1
CDR3aa: CASSSTGGNYGYTF

abundance: .
v_gene: TRBV19
CDR3aa: CASRTQSASQKTQYF

abundance: .
v_gene: TRBV24-1
CDR3aa: CATSDSQGSYGYTF

abundance: .
v_gene: TRBV9
CDR3aa: CASSIAYRGTEAFF

abundance: .
v_gene: TRBV3-1/TRBV3-2
CDR3aa: CASSQSMAGTGGTQYF

abundance: .
v_gene: TRBV13
CDR3aa: CASSFSGGRSTDTQYF

abundance: few
v_gene: TRBV18
CDR3aa: CASSPAFSGANVLTF

abundance: .
v_gene: TRBV10-3
CDR3aa: CAITQGAGQPQHF

abundance: .
v_gene: TRBV11-1
CDR3aa: CASSSQGLEQYF

abundance: .
v_gene: TRBV5-1
CDR3aa: CASSFTGGGNTEAFF

abundance: once
v_gene: TRBV7-2
CDR3aa: CASSPSAGVNEKLFF

abundance: .
v_gene: TRBV20-1
CDR3aa: CSASFGEATDTQYF

abundance: .
v_gene: TRBV5-4
CDR3aa: CASSFGTGPYEQYF

abundance: .
v_gene: TRBV6-5
CDR3aa: CASSLQGTSGYTF